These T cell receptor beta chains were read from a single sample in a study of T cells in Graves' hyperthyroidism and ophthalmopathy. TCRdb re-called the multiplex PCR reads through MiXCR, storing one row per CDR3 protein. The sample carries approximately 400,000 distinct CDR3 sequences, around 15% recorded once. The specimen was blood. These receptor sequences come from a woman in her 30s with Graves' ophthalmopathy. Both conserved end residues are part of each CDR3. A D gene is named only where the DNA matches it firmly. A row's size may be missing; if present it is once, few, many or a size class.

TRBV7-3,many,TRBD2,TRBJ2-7,CASSVSGGEDEQYF,TGTGCCAGCAGCGTTAGCGGGGGGGAGGACGAGCAGTACTTC
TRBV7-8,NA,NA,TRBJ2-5,CASRPTEETQYF,TGTGCCAGCAGACCGACAGAGGAGACCCAGTACTTC
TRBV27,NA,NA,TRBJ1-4,CASSLFSPGAAREKLLF,TGTGCCAGCAGTTTATTCTCCCCGGGGGCGGCGCGTGAAAAACTGCTTTTT
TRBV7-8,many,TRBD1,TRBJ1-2,CASRLRTGTGYGYTF,TGTGCCAGCAGACTTAGGACAGGGACCGGCTATGGCTACACCTTC
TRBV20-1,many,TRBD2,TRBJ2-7,CSARTSGRPVFEQYF,TGCAGTGCAAGGACTAGCGGGCGACCCGTCTTCGAGCAGTACTTC
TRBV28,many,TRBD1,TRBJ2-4,CASTTLGQGVAKNIQYF,TGTGCCAGCACCACGCTCGGACAGGGGGTGGCCAAAAACATTCAGTACTTC
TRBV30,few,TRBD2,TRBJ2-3,CAWGVGFTAGGRGDTQYF,TGTGCCTGGGGTGTAGGATTCACCGCGGGGGGGCGGGGAGATACGCAGTATTTT
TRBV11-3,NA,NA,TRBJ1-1,CASSLDGAGPNTEAFF,TGTGCCAGCAGCTTAGATGGGGCAGGACCGAACACTGAAGCTTTCTTT
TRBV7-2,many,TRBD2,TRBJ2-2,CASSYGTSGTGELFF,TGTGCCAGCAGCTACGGGACTAGCGGCACCGGGGAGCTGTTTTTT
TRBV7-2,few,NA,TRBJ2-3,CASSLTRLADTQYF,TGTGCCAGCAGCTTAACCCGACTGGCAGATACGCAGTATTTT
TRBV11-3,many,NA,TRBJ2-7,CASSEGGGLNEQYF,TGTGCCAGCAGTGAGGGGGGGGGCCTGAACGAGCAGTACTTC
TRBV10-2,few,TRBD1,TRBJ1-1,CASNPQGTYEAFF,TGCGCCAGTAATCCACAGGGGACCTATGAAGCTTTCTTT
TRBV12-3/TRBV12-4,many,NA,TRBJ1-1,CASSWSTLGTEAFF,TGTGCCAGCAGTTGGAGCACCCTTGGCACTGAAGCTTTCTTT
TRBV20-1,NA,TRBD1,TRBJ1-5,CSAENGPGTGTNQPQHF,TGCAGTGCCGAAAACGGCCCCGGGACAGGGACGAATCAGCCCCAGCATTTT
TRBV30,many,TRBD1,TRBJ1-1,CAWRGQGWLRNTEAFF,TGTGCCTGGAGAGGACAGGGATGGTTGCGGAACACTGAAGCTTTCTTT
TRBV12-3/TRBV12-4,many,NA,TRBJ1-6,CASSLGAVNSPLHF,TGTGCCAGCAGCTTAGGGGCAGTGAATTCACCCCTCCACTTT
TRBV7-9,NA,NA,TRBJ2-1,CASSLAGGPEEQFF,TGTGCCAGCAGCTTAGCTGGGGGGCCGGAAGAGCAGTTCTTC
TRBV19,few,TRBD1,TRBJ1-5,CASRAAGGPPQHF,TGTGCCAGTAGGGCGGCAGGGGGTCCGCCCCAGCATTTT
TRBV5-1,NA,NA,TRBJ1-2,CASSLGDLTFYGYTF,TGCGCCAGCAGCTTGGGTGACTTAACTTTCTATGGCTACACCTTC
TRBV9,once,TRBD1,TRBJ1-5,CASSVDEGGRQGYSNQPQHF,TGTGCCAGCAGCGTAGATGAGGGGGGGAGACAGGGATATAGCAATCAGCCCCAGCATTTT
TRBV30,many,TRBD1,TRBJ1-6,CAWRQGAGLAGSPLHF,TGTGCCTGGAGACAGGGGGCCGGACTAGCGGGATCACCCCTCCACTTT
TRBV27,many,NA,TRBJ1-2,CASSFSEGGYGYTF,TGTGCCAGCAGTTTCTCAGAAGGGGGCTATGGCTACACCTTC
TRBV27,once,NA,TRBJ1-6,CASSSKNSPLHF,TGTGCCAGCAGTTCTAAAAATTCACCCCTCCACTTT
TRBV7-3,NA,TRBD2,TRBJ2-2,CASSRGGGNTGELFF,TGTGCCAGCAGTCGGGGGGGCGGGAACACCGGGGAGCTGTTTTTT
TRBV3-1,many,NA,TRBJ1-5,CASSHDGYQPQHF,TGTGCCAGCAGCCACGATGGATATCAGCCCCAGCATTTT
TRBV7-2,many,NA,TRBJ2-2,CASSPAPSNTGELFF,TGTGCCAGCAGCCCGGCTCCCTCGAACACCGGGGAGCTGTTTTTT
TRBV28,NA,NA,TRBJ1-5,CANSISGNQPRHF,TGTGCCAACAGCATATCCGGCAATCAGCCCCGGCATTTT
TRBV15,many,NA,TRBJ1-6,CATSRDPEGMFGNSPLHF,TGTGCCACCAGCAGAGATCCGGAAGGGATGTTTGGGAATTCACCCCTCCACTTT
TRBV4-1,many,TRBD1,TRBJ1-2,CASSHATGREGYTF,TGCGCCAGCAGCCATGCGACAGGGAGAGAGGGCTACACCTTC
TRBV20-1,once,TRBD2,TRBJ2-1,CSGGSGVYEQFF,TGCAGTGGGGGTAGCGGGGTCTATGAGCAGTTCTTC
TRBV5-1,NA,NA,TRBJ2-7,CASSLSGTSNEQYF,TGCGCCAGCAGCTTGTCCGGAACTAGCAACGAGCAGTACTTC
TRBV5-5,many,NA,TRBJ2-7,CASSLLLLDGAYEQYF,TGTGCCAGCAGCTTGTTATTACTCGACGGAGCCTACGAGCAGTACTTC